This T cell receptor (beta chain) was profiled in a study of chemoradiotherapy in HPV16-positive cancers. Repeated repertoire sampling spanned the course of chemoradiotherapy. Points from the study as a whole: Candidate HPV-specific clones and E7-related TCR motifs grew in tumor during treatment. For HPV16-positive patients, expanding HPV-responsive T cells associated with longer recurrence-free survival.

The germline gives CDR1 ENHRY, CDR2 SYGVKD. The length of the CDR3 is 14 residues. Germline trimming cut 4 bases from V and 8 bases from J; bases unmatched to any gene: 4. Data came from immunoSEQ multiplex PCR; TCRdb stores just in-frame clones and leaves some out. Seen here are 20,000 to 30,000 clones, roughly 95% observed once, and the top ten hold 2.7%. In regard to this clone: Its target is not known.

The V and J genes are TRBV10-3 and TRBJ1-4, with 10 bases matching TRBD1. The source is a human donor with HPV-associated anogenital cancer. Sampling was done from a patient who underwent chemoradiotherapy. The CDR3 loop is CAISGRQGAEKLFF. CDR3 sequence (DNA): TGTGCCATCAGTGGGAGACAGGGGGCGGAAAAACTGTTTTTT.